This T cell receptor (beta chain) was observed in a study of cytomegalovirus exposure and HLA in healthy donors. Study background: Among roughly 180 million T cells, an earlier analysis found about 110 million unique TCR beta sequences.

General study results and limits: One later analysis reportedly identified an Asian-associated ancestry cluster that showed fewer N-insertions than the approximately 700-donor mean. As was reported, the HLA-A and HLA-B alleles of most subjects were accurately predicted from TCR beta sequences.

CDR1 is LNHDA, CDR2 SQIVND, per germline (reference sequence). Germline trimming cut 5 bases from V and 4 bases from J; bases unmatched to any gene: 2. This CDR3 is 14 amino acids long. About this clone itself: Its specificity is not known.

In the PCR, 60 Vbeta and 13 Jbeta primers were used. The repertoire was sequenced with immunoSEQ multiplex PCR; TCRdb's copy has only in-frame clones and lacks some. This table holds about 150,000 clones, around 79% found once. This clonotype was sampled from a human donor in good health. The sequencing input was PBMCs. The V and J genes are TRBV19 and TRBJ2-1, with 10 bases that match TRBD2. The CDR3 region is CASSFSGGYNEQFF. CDR3 sequence (DNA): TGTGCCAGTAGTTTTAGCGGGGGGTACAATGAGCAGTTCTTC.